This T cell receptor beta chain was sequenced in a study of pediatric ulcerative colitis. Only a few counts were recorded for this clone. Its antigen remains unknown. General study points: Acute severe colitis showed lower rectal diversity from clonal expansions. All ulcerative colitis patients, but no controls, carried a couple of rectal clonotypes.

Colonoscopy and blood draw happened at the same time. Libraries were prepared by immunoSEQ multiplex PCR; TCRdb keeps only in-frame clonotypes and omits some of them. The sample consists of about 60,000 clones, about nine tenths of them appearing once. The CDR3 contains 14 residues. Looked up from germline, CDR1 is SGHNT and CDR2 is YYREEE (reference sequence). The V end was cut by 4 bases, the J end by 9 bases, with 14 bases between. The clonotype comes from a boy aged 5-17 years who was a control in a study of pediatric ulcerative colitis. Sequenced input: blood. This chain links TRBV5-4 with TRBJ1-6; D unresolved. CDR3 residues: CASSPSHATSPLHF. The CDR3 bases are TGTGCCAGCAGCCCCTCCCACGCGACTTCACCCCTCCACTTT.